This TCR beta chain came from a study of T cell clonality in common variable immunodeficiency. Study outcomes and limitations: Fewer deletions and N-nucleotide insertions were reportedly seen in common variable immunodeficiency TCR beta sequences. Authors noted CVID clonality's cause needs subpopulation repertoire sequencing. Compared with healthy controls, CVID subjects showed increased TCRbeta clonality, mostly in about a third. Shared TCRbeta clones were fewer between CVID subjects than controls.

Repertoires were generated with immunoSEQ multiplex PCR, while TCRdb's copy carries only in-frame clones and drops some. This sample has about 47,000 clones, each found more than once. Germline assignment: CDR1 SEHNR and CDR2 FQNEAQ (reference sequence). The V end was cut by 6 bases, the J end by 0 bases, with 11 bases between. The CDR3 runs 14 residues. This clone was recorded a few times. The target antigen is unknown. From the germline J gene comes the end of the CDR3, since the read stops 3 residues before it. This chain joins TRBV7-9 and TRBJ1-1; weak D call: TRBD1 (5 bases). The clonotype originates from a person aged 18 to 69 in good health. Sequenced input: peripheral blood mononuclear cells. The sequenced CDR3 bases are TGTGCCAGCAGGGGGCCTCCTTTGAACACTGAA. Protein product: CASRGPPLNTE. The entire CDR3 sequence reads CASRGPPLNTEAFF. Combining the CDR3 with reference TRBV7-9 and TRBJ1-1 gives the whole variable domain DTGVSQNPRHKITKRGQNVTFRCDPISEHNRLYWYRQTLGQGPEFLTYFQNEAQLEKSRLLSDRFSAERPKGSFSTLEIQRTEQGDSAMYLCASRGPPLNTEAFFGQGTRLTVV.